This T cell receptor (beta chain) stems from a study of Graves' ophthalmopathy and Graves' hyperthyroidism. Study observations and caveats: Ophthalmopathy and stable hyperthyroidism were discriminated by a 13-signature model, with about 90% sensitivity and 81.08% specificity.

CDR3 length: 13 amino acids. The V gene's germline CDR1 is MNHEY and CDR2 SVGAGI. V shed 5 bases and J shed 7 bases, with 11 bases lying between them. Using RNA transcripts, the TCR beta CDR3 regions were amplified. First-round RT-PCR used HTBI primers; second-round multiplex PCR followed. MiXCR, applied by TCRdb to the multiplex PCR reads, yields one record per CDR3 protein. The sample lists around 1,000,000 distinct CDR3 sequences; less than 45% were seen once. This clonotype has a handful of counts. Its target is not known. Given a much more abundant clone one base away, this may be a read error. Sequenced sample: peripheral blood or thyroid tissue (not recorded which). The chain carries TRBV6-5 and TRBJ2-2; a weak D match, TRBD2 (5 bases). This clonotype was sampled from an adult man with Graves' hyperthyroidism. CDR3 coding DNA: TGTGCCAGCAGTGGAGGAATCAACGGGGAGCTGTTTTTT. Its translation is CASSGGINGELFF.